The rows below give T cell receptor beta chains drawn from one sample of a study of cytomegalovirus exposure and HLA in healthy donors. The table came from immunoSEQ multiplex PCR; TCRdb's copy has only in-frame clones and leaves some out. The sample has 150,000 to 200,000 clones, roughly 80% seen once; the top ten hold under 7.5%. Sequenced material: PBMCs. The receptors derive from a man aged 30-40 years in good health and CMV-seropositive. CDR3s include the opening cysteine and the closing phenylalanine or tryptophan. The order of the fields is D gene, V gene, J gene, clone size, CDR3 DNA, CDR3 protein. The D gene is left open where the match is weak. Clone size is shown for a subset of rows, as once, few, many or a class of expanded clone.

D: -; V: TRBV5-1; J: TRBJ2-7; size: -; DNA: TGCGCCAGCAGCTTGGGCGGGATGAGTAGCTCCTACGAGCAGTACTTC; CDR3: CASSLGGMSSSYEQYF
D: TRBD2; V: TRBV14; J: TRBJ2-1; size: -; DNA: TGTGCCAGCAGTCGGACTAGCGGGATTCGAAATGAGCAGTTCTTC; CDR3: CASSRTSGIRNEQFF
D: -; V: TRBV5-1; J: TRBJ2-3; size: -; DNA: TGCGCCAGCAGCTTGGATCTGCGGGGTCCAGGCTCTGGTACGCAGTATTTT; CDR3: CASSLDLRGPGSGTQYF
D: -; V: TRBV27; J: TRBJ2-3; size: -; DNA: TGTGCCAGCAGTTTAGCGGGAAGGGCAGATACGCAGTATTTT; CDR3: CASSLAGRADTQYF
D: -; V: TRBV7-9; J: TRBJ2-7; size: -; DNA: TGTGCCAGCAGCCCACAGGGTACATACGAGCAGTACTTC; CDR3: CASSPQGTYEQYF
D: TRBD2; V: TRBV5-6; J: TRBJ2-3; size: -; DNA: TGTGCCAGCAGCTCAGGACTAGCGGGCACAGATACGCAGTATTTT; CDR3: CASSSGLAGTDTQYF
D: -; V: TRBV7-2; J: TRBJ1-6; size: -; DNA: TGTGCCAGCAGGGAGACAGGCTATAATTCACCCCTCCACTTT; CDR3: CASRETGYNSPLHF
D: TRBD1; V: TRBV2; J: TRBJ2-7; size: -; DNA: TGTGCCAGCAGTGAAGACAGGGGGAGGTACGAGCAGTACTTC; CDR3: CASSEDRGRYEQYF
D: -; V: TRBV11-3; J: TRBJ1-1; size: -; DNA: TGTGCCAGCAGCTTCAGCGGTTTCGGGACTGAAGCTTTCTTT; CDR3: CASSFSGFGTEAFF
D: -; V: TRBV21-1; J: TRBJ2-7; size: once; DNA: TGTGCCAGCAGAAGGGTAGCGGGAGGCGACGAGCAGTACTTC; CDR3: CASRRVAGGDEQYF
D: -; V: TRBV28; J: TRBJ1-2; size: -; DNA: TGTGCCAGCAGTTTAGGGAGACACTATGGCTACACCTTC; CDR3: CASSLGRHYGYTF
D: -; V: TRBV5-4; J: TRBJ1-1; size: -; DNA: TGTGCCAGCAGCTTGGCACGGCAGGGGCTGAACACTGAAGCTTTCTTT; CDR3: CASSLARQGLNTEAFF
D: -; V: TRBV27; J: TRBJ2-3; size: -; DNA: TGTGCCAGCAGTTTACGGCAGGCAAGTAATACGCAGTATTTT; CDR3: CASSLRQASNTQYF
D: -; V: TRBV29-1; J: TRBJ2-7; size: -; DNA: TGCAGCGTCCTCAGGGACGAGCAGTACTTC; CDR3: CSVLRDEQYF
D: -; V: TRBV6-5; J: TRBJ1-3; size: -; DNA: TGTGCCAGCAGGCCGGGGGTAACTTATGGAAACACCATATATTTT; CDR3: CASRPGVTYGNTIYF